The 5 T cell receptor beta chains below were found in one sample sequenced in a study of shared clonotypes between healthy human individuals. The assay was immunoSEQ multiplex PCR, and TCRdb's table has in-frame clones only and misses some. The sample carries about 1,500,000 clones, over 95% recorded once. Sequenced material: naive CD4+ T cells sorted from blood. The sample's subset: CD45RA+ positively selected. These TCRs come from a man aged 30 to 39 in good health.

The rearrangement uses TRBV6-5 and TRBJ2-2; D is unclear. The germline V gene encodes CDR1 MNHEY and CDR2 SVGAGI. This CDR3 comprises 13 residues. V was shortened by 4 bases and J by 6 bases, with 9 bases between the two germline ends. CDR3 in amino acids: CASSWASPGELFF. In DNA form, the CDR3 reads TGTGCCAGCAGTTGGGCCTCTCCCGGGGAGCTGTTTTTT.

V and J are TRBV28 and TRBJ2-1; D possibly corresponds to TRBD1 (6 bases). CDR3 length: 15 residues. CDR1 MDHEN and CDR2 SYDVKM come from the germline V gene. V was pared by 5 bases and J by 0 bases, with 11 bases between. The CDR3 DNA is TGTGCCAGCAGTCCCCCACAGGGCTCCTACAATGAGCAGTTCTTC. Its translation is CASSPPQGSYNEQFF.

V and J are TRBV28 and TRBJ1-2; no clear D. Trimming pared 2 bases from V and 9 bases from J, leaving 16 bases between. The CDR3 spans 14 residues. Germline-derived CDR1 and CDR2 are MDHEN and SYDVKM. CDR3 region: CASSLNWGFGRYTF. CDR3 in DNA: TGTGCCAGCAGTTTAAATTGGGGATTTGGTCGCTACACCTTC.

The chain carries TRBV5-5 and TRBJ2-1; TRBD2 matches 12 bases. Per germline, CDR1 SGHKS and CDR2 YYEKEE (reference sequence). V shed 1 base and J 4 bases; nucleotides not matched to a gene: 6. This CDR3 is 17 amino acids long. CDR3 in amino acids: CASSLRLAGGRYNEQFF. CDR3 in DNA: TGTGCCAGCAGCTTGCGGCTAGCGGGAGGGCGGTACAATGAGCAGTTCTTC.

The chain carries TRBV6-1 and TRBJ1-4; D may be TRBD1 (5 bases). The germline V and J ends were trimmed by 6 bases and 0 bases, with 11 bases remaining between them. Germline CDR1 MNHNS, CDR2 SASEGT. The CDR3 sequence is 15 residues long. The CDR3: CASRGVGTTNEKLFF. CDR3 nucleotide sequence: TGTGCCAGCAGGGGGGTGGGGACAACTAATGAAAAACTGTTTTTT.